In its sample, the clone carrying this TCR beta chain was seen once. Other DNA sequences from this sample encode an identical CDR3 as well. The source of the sample is a study of blood T cell repertoires in COVID-19. Background on the study: PBMCs, B-cell-depleted T cells, or T cells provided the cDNA or gDNA that made up the material.

In the original workflow: Nucleated cell counts were estimated from reference gene primer amplification. Repertoires were generated with immunoSEQ multiplex PCR, while TCRdb's copy carries only in-frame clones and drops some. V and J calls plus clone size are reproduced from that table; the DNA served to infer D and trimming. The sample has roughly 300,000 clones, around 84% seen once. The CDR3 spans 12 residues. CDR1 is MNHEY and CDR2 is SVGAGI in the germline V gene. V gave up 0 bases and J gave up 8 bases, with 7 bases separating them. The sequenced material came from PBMCs or T cells enriched from blood (not recorded which). The source is a woman aged 18-30 years who had recovered from COVID-19. The J gene is TRBJ1-1, the V gene TRBV6-5, with TRBD1 as a possible D gene (6 bases). CDR3 sequence reads: CASSYSTGEAFF. DNA for the CDR3: TGTGCCAGCAGTTACTCGACAGGCGAAGCTTTCTTT.